This TCR beta chain appears in the sequencing data of a study of sequential checkpoint blockade in melanoma. As for the study in general: Maintenance nivolumab came after either treatment sequence.

Sequenced by immunoSEQ multiplex PCR; TCRdb stores in-frame clones only, minus some. Of fewer than 7,000 clones detected, roughly three fifths appear once; the ten largest clones hold about 39%. This CDR3 region has 12 residues. CDR1 WSHSY and CDR2 SAAADI come from the germline V gene. This sample's treatment: randomized to nivolumab then ipilimumab (arm A) or the reverse (arm B). DNA-damaging chemotherapy had not been given to any patient beforehand. Live CD3+CD8+ CD19− CD56− cells were sorted from PBMCs. This chain links TRBV10-2 with TRBJ2-5; unclear D gene. The closer fit of TRBJ2-7 to the DNA end suggests the J call may be wrong. The receptor comes from a human donor with melanoma. Sequenced material: CD8+ T cells sorted from blood (inferred from file names), taken from a patient given nivolumab and ipilimumab in sequence. The CDR3 coding sequence is TGCGCCAGCAGTGAGTCTTACCACGAGCAGTACTTC. Residues: CASSESYHEQYF.